This T cell receptor (beta chain) was recovered during a study of metastatic and nonmetastatic thyroid tumors. In the study overall: The comparison covered peripheral blood and tumor or nodule tissue in malignant and benign thyroid patients. Study-level findings and limits: When malignant thyroid tumors were compared with benign nodules, TCR beta diversity was reportedly significantly higher in the malignant tumors. This held in both blood and tumor samples.

Not a single patient had been given any form of treatment at any point before undergoing thyroid surgery. From germline, CDR1 is SNHLY and CDR2 FYNNEI. V lost 9 bases, J lost 0 bases, and 11 bases lay in between. This CDR3 spans 14 amino acids. Original processing notes: A classifier for distant metastasis in papillary thyroid cancer was constructed using CDR3 differences observed across clinicopathological groups. TCRdb re-analyzed the PCR reads through MiXCR. The V and J calls follow TCRdb's processing rather than the paper's. This table has more than 8,500 clones, about 25% appearing once. To note about this clone: Its antigen is unknown.

This receptor was obtained from a female donor with papillary thyroid cancer or a benign thyroid nodule (not recorded which). Some clones in this sample may be carry-over from other donors' samples. This sequence joins TRBV2 and TRBJ2-2; D might be TRBD1 (5 bases). Specimen: adjacent normal tissue. This chain's CDR3 is CARRTLANTGELFF. The CDR3 region has the DNA TGTGCCAGGAGGACATTGGCGAACACCGGGGAGCTGTTTTTT.